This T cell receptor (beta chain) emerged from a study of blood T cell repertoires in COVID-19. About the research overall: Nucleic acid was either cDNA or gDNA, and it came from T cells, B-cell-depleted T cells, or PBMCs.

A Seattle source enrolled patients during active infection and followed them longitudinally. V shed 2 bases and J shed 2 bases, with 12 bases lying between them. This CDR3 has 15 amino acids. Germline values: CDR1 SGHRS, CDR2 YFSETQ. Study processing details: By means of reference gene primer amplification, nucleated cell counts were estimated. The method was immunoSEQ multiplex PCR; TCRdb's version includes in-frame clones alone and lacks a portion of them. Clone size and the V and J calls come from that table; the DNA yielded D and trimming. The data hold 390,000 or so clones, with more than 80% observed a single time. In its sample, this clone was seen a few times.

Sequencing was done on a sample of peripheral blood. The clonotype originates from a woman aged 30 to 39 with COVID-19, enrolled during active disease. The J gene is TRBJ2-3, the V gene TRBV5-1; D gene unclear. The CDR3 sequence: CASSFEARTTDTQYF. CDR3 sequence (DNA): TGCGCCAGCAGCTTTGAGGCAAGAACCACAGATACGCAGTATTTT.